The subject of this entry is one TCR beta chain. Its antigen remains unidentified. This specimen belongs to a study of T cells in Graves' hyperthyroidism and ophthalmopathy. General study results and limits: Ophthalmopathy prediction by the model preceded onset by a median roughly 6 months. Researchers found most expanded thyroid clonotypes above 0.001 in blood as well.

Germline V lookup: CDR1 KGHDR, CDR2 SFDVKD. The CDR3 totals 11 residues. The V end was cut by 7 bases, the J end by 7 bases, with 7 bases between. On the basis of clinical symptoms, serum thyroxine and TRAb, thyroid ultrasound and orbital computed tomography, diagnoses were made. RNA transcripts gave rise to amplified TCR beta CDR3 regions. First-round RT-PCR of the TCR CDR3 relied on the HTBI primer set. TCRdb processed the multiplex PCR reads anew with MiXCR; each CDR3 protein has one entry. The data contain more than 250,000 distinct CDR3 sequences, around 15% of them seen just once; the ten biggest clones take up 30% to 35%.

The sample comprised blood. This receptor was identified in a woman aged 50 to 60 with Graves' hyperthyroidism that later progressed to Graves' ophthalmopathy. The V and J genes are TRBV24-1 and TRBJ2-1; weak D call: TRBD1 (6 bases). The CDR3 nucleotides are TGTGCCACCAGGGACAGTAATGAGCAGTTCTTC. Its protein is CATRDSNEQFF.